This TCR beta chain was sequenced during a study of T cell changes during pregnancy in multiple sclerosis. Sequencing used immunoSEQ multiplex PCR; TCRdb keeps in-frame clones, though not all of them. The data show 95,000 to 100,000 clones, about 91% seen once. Germline trimming cut 0 bases from V and 5 bases from J; bases unmatched to any gene: 6. The CDR3 totals 17 residues. The V gene's germline CDR1 is SGHNT and CDR2 YENEEA. The chain employs TRBV11-3 and TRBJ2-1, with 11 bases fitting TRBD2. The material was peripheral blood, obtained in the second trimester of pregnancy. The clonotype was recovered from a female donor with multiple sclerosis, enrolled in a pregnancy study. Written as DNA, the CDR3 is TGTGCCAGCAGCTTAGACGACCGACTAGCGGGAAACAATGAGCAGTTCTTC. It encodes CASSLDDRLAGNNEQFF.